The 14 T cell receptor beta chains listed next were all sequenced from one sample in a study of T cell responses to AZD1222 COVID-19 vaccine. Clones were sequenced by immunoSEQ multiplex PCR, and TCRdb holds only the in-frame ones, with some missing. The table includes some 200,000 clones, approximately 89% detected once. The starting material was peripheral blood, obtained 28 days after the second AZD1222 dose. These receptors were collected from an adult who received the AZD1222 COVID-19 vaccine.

Here the CDR3 reads CASTLRGRITEAFF. The CDR3 DNA is TGTGCCAGCACCCTCAGGGGAAGAATCACTGAAGCTTTCTTT. The J gene is TRBJ1-1, the V gene TRBV6-5, with D possibly TRBD1 on 6 matching bases. V gave up 7 bases and J gave up 4 bases, with 16 bases separating them. CDR3 length: 14 residues. Per germline, CDR1 MNHEY and CDR2 SVGAGI.

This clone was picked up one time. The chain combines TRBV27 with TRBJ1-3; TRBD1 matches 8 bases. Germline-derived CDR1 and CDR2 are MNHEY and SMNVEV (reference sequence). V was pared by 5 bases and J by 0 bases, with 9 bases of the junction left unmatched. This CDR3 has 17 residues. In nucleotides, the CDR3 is TGTGCCAGCAGTCTAAATGGACAGGGTCTCTCTGGAAACACCATATATTTT. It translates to CASSLNGQGLSGNTIYF.

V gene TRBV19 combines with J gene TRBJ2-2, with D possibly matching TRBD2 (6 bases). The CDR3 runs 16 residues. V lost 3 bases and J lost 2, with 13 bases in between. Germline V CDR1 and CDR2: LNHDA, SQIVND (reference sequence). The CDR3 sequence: CASSIRGNFNTGELFF. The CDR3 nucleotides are TGTGCCAGTAGTATTCGGGGGAACTTCAACACCGGGGAGCTGTTTTTT.

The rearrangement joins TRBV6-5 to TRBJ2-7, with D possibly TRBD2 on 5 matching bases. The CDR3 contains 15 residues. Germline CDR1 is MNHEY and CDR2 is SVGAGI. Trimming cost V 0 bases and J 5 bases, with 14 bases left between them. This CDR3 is CASSYSREFGDEQYF. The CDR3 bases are TGTGCCAGCAGTTACTCGAGGGAATTCGGCGACGAGCAGTACTTC.

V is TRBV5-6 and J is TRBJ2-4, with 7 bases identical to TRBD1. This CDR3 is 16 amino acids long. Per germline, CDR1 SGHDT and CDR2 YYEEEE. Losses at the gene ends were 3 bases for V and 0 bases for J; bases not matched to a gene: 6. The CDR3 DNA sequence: TGTGCCAGCAGCTCTAAGGGGGCCCTAGCCAAAAACATTCAGTACTTC. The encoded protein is CASSSKGALAKNIQYF.

The CDR3 bases are TGTGCCAGCACCCAACCCGGACTAGCGGGAACAGATACGCAGTATTTT. This translates into CASTQPGLAGTDTQYF. The chain combines TRBV28 with TRBJ2-3; TRBD2 matches at 12 bases. V shed 7 bases and J 3 bases; nucleotides not matched to a gene: 8. The CDR3 contains 16 residues. The germline V gene has CDR1 MDHEN and CDR2 SYDVKM.

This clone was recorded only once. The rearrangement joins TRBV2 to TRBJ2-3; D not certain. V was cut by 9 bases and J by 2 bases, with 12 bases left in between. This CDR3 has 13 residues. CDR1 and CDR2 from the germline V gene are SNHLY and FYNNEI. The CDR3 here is CASSEPFTDTQYF. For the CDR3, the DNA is TGTGCCAGTTCAGAGCCCTTCACAGATACGCAGTATTTT.

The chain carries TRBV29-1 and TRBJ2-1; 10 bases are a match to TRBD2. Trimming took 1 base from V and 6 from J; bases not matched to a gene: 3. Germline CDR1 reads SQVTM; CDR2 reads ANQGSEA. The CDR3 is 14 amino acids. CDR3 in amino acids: CSVEGLAGANEQFF. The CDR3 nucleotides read TGCAGCGTTGAAGGTCTAGCGGGAGCCAATGAGCAGTTCTTC.

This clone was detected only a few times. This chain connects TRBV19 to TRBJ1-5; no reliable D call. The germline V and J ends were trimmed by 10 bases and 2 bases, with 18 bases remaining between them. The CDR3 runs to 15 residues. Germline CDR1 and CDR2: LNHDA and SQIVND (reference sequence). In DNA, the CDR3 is TGTGCCACCTCCTTCGGGAGGGTGGGCAATCAGCCCCAGCATTTT. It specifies CATSFGRVGNQPQHF.

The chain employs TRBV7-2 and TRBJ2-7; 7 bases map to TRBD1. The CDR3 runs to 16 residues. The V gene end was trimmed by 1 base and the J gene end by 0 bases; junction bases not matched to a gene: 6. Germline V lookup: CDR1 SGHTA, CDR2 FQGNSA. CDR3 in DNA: TGTGCCAGCAGCTTAGTGTGGGGACAGCACTCCTACGAGCAGTACTTC. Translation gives CASSLVWGQHSYEQYF. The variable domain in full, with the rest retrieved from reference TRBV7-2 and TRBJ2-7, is GAGVSQSPSNKVTEKGKDVELRCDPISGHTALYWYRQSLGQGLEFLIYFQGNSAPDKSGLPSDRFSAERTGGSVSTLTIQRTQQEDSAVYLCASSLVWGQHSYEQYFGPGTRLTVT.

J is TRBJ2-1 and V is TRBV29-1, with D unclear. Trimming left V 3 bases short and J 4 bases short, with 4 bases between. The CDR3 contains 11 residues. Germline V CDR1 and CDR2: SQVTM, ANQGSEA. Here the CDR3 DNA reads TGCAGCGTTGAGCCGTACAATGAGCAGTTCTTC. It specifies CSVEPYNEQFF.

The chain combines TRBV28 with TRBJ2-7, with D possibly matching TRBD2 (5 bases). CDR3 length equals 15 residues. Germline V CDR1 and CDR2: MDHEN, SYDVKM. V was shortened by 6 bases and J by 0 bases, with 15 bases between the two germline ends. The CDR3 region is CASRTASSGSYEQYF. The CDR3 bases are TGTGCCAGCAGGACCGCCTCGAGCGGCTCCTACGAGCAGTACTTC.

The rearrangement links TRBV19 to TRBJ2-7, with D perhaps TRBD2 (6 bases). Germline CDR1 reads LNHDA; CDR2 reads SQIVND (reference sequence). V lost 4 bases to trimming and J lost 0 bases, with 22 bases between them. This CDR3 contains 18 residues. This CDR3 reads CASSSEEMQAGASYEQYF. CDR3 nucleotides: TGTGCCAGTAGTAGCGAGGAGATGCAAGCGGGCGCCTCCTACGAGCAGTACTTC.

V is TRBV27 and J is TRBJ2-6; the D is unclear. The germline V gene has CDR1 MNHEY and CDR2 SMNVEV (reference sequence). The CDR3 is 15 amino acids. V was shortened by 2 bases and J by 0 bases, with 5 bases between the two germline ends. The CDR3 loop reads CASSLTFSGANVLTF. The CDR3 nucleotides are TGTGCCAGCAGTTTAACTTTCTCTGGGGCCAACGTCCTGACTTTC.